This T cell receptor (beta chain) comes out of a study of T cell repertoires in cytomegalovirus infection. On the study more broadly: CMV infection plus the matching HLA type was flagged by public TCR beta signatures.

TCRdb itself ran the reads through MiXCR, one entry per CDR3 protein. This table holds some 180,000 distinct CDR3 sequences, approximately 20% found once. This clonotype was seen repeatedly, ten times or more. Its antigen is not known. The DNA is omitted, as the CDR3 cannot be located on it reliably, and the CDR3 follows TCRdb's listing. Findings of the study overall: HLA-C-restricted CMV-specific TCR beta clonotypes prevailed in the ex vivo response.

Germline V gene sequence: CDR1 SGHTA, CDR2 FQGNSA. 15 amino acids form the CDR3, both terminal residues included. The material sequenced was PBMCs. The chain has TRBV7-2 and TRBJ2-7; TRBD1, as called in the table, went unchecked against the DNA. This clonotype was obtained from a human donor in good health (CMV status not recorded). Some clones in this sample may be carry-over from other donors' samples. The CDR3 region is CASSPVGGGSAGSHF.